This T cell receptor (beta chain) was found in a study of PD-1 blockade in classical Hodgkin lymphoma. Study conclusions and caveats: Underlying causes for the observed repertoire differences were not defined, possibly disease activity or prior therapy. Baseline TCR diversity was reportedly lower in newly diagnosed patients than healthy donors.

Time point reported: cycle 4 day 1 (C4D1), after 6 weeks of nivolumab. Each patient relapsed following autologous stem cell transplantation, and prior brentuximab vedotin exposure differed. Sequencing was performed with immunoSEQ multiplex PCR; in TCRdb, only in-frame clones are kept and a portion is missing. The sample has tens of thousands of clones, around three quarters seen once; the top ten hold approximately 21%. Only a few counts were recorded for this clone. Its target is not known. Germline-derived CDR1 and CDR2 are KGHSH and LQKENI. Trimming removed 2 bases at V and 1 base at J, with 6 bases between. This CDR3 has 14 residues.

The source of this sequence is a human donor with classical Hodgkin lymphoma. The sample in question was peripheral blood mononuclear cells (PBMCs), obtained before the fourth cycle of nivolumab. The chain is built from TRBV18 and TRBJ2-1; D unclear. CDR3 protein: CASSPRLSYNEQFF. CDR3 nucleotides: TGTGCCAGCTCACCAAGGCTGTCCTACAATGAGCAGTTCTTC.